This T cell receptor beta chain was captured by sequencing in a study of cytomegalovirus exposure and HLA in healthy donors. Study information: Clustering assigned about 80% of the roughly 400 genotyped donors to the Caucasian-associated ancestry cluster. Study-wide points: Reports indicated that the classifier achieved high specificity and sensitivity in diagnosing cytomegalovirus status. A later analysis showed TCR association rates differing by HLA locus, peaking at DRB1 and lowest at HLA-C. Per a prior analysis, the majority of TCR beta V segments were productive roughly 87% or roughly 30% of the time.

Concerning this clone itself: Its target is unknown.

PCR primers comprised 60 Vbeta and 13 Jbeta primers. Produced via immunoSEQ multiplex PCR; TCRdb's table is partial and in-frame only. The sample contains fewer than 200,000 clones, 76% of which appear only once. Germline V CDR1 and CDR2: SGHTA, FQGTGA. J gave up 3 bases and V 0 bases, and 14 bases lay outside the gene matches. The CDR3 spans 20 residues. The chain couples TRBV7-3 to TRBJ2-3; 11 bases line up with TRBD2. Sequencing was performed on PBMCs. The sequence came from a female donor in good health and CMV-seronegative. The CDR3: CASSLTPGGSGGVSTDTQYF. CDR3 coding DNA: TGTGCCAGCAGCTTAACCCCGGGGGGTAGCGGGGGGGTGTCAACAGATACGCAGTATTTT.